This is a list of T cell receptor beta chains from one sample in a study of control samples from healthy donors and cancer patients. Profiled with immunoSEQ multiplex PCR; TCRdb holds only in-frame clones, not every one. Here the sample spans around 100,000 clones, around nine tenths being singletons. Material: blood. These TCRs come from a man younger than 40 in good health. Each CDR3 is given with its conserved first and last residue. The order of the fields is J gene, D gene, V gene, clone size, CDR3 protein, CDR3 DNA. The D gene is left open where the match is weak. The size of a clone is reported for some rows only, either as once, few or many, or as a class for expanded clones.

j_call: TRBJ2-7
d_call: -
v_call: TRBV7-9
clone_size: -
cdr3_aa: CASSLALGAYEQYF
cdr3_nt: TGTGCCAGCAGCTTAGCTTTGGGGGCCTACGAGCAGTACTTC

j_call: TRBJ2-1
d_call: -
v_call: TRBV29-1
clone_size: few
cdr3_aa: CSVRSGEPTTSYNEQFF
cdr3_nt: TGCAGCGTCAGGTCGGGGGAGCCCACGACCTCCTACAATGAGCAGTTCTTC

j_call: TRBJ2-7
d_call: -
v_call: TRBV9
clone_size: once
cdr3_aa: CASSSFGAQPYEQYF
cdr3_nt: TGTGCCAGCAGCTCCTTTGGGGCCCAGCCCTACGAGCAGTACTTC

j_call: TRBJ1-1
d_call: -
v_call: TRBV28
clone_size: -
cdr3_aa: CASSPNTEAFF
cdr3_nt: TGTGCCAGCAGTCCTAACACTGAAGCTTTCTTT

j_call: TRBJ1-4
d_call: TRBD1
v_call: TRBV5-1
clone_size: -
cdr3_aa: CASSLGTGNEKLFF
cdr3_nt: TGCGCCAGCAGCTTGGGGACAGGAAATGAAAAACTGTTTTTT

j_call: TRBJ1-1
d_call: -
v_call: TRBV18
clone_size: -
cdr3_aa: CASSPGRYNTEAFF
cdr3_nt: TGTGCCAGCTCACCGGGGAGGTACAACACTGAAGCTTTCTTT

j_call: TRBJ2-2
d_call: -
v_call: TRBV7-8
clone_size: -
cdr3_aa: CASSFKLDTGELFF
cdr3_nt: TGTGCCAGCAGCTTCAAACTAGACACCGGGGAGCTGTTTTTT

j_call: TRBJ1-1
d_call: -
v_call: TRBV12-3/TRBV12-4
clone_size: -
cdr3_aa: CASSSFGEAFF
cdr3_nt: TGTGCCAGCAGTTCGTTTGGTGAAGCTTTCTTT

j_call: TRBJ2-5
d_call: -
v_call: TRBV29-1
clone_size: -
cdr3_aa: CSVETREGVQETQYF
cdr3_nt: TGCAGCGTTGAAACCAGGGAGGGGGTGCAAGAGACCCAGTACTTC

j_call: TRBJ2-2
d_call: -
v_call: TRBV5-4
clone_size: -
cdr3_aa: CASSAVRGTGELFF
cdr3_nt: TGTGCCAGCAGCGCGGTCAGGGGTACCGGGGAGCTGTTTTTT

j_call: TRBJ1-3
d_call: -
v_call: TRBV7-8
clone_size: -
cdr3_aa: CASSPKSSGNTIYF
cdr3_nt: TGTGCCAGCAGCCCTAAAAGCTCTGGAAACACCATATATTTT